Following are 20 T cell receptor beta chains from one sample sequenced in a study of T cell changes during pregnancy in multiple sclerosis. Using immunoSEQ multiplex PCR, the repertoire was profiled, and TCRdb retains in-frame clones only, with some absent. The sample carries roughly 18,000 clones, 88% recorded once. The sample here was CD8+ T cells from peripheral blood mononuclear cells, taken after pregnancy. These TCRs come from a female donor in good health, enrolled as a control in a pregnancy study.

The chain joins TRBV15 to TRBJ2-1, with D perhaps matching TRBD2 (5 bases). CDR3 length: 15 residues. Trimming shortened V by 0 bases and J by 0 bases, and 6 bases separated the two germline ends. CDR1 and CDR2 (germline): LNHNV, YYDKDF (reference sequence). CDR3: CATSREGSSYNEQFF. CDR3 nucleotides: TGTGCCACCAGCAGAGAAGGGAGCTCCTACAATGAGCAGTTCTTC.

The chain carries TRBV6-5 and TRBJ2-1, with 12 bases that match TRBD2. The CDR3 runs 15 residues. J was trimmed by 6 bases and V by 11 bases; bases with no gene match: 11. Germline lookup yields CDR1 MNHEY and CDR2 SVGAGI. DNA of the CDR3: TGTGCCTCCTGGAACGGACTAGCGGGGAGCAATGAGCAGTTCTTC. This translates into CASWNGLAGSNEQFF.

This sequence joins TRBV27 and TRBJ1-1, with D maybe TRBD1 (5 bases). CDR1 is MNHEY and CDR2 is SMNVEV in the germline V gene (reference sequence). The length of the CDR3 is 14 residues. Trimming took 3 bases from V and 1 from J, leaving 9 bases between them. CDR3 bases: TGTGCCAGCAGTTTGGACAATCAGAACACTGAAGCTTTCTTT. Its protein product is CASSLDNQNTEAFF.

The V gene is TRBV7-9, the J gene TRBJ2-1; D remains ambiguous. This CDR3 region has 14 residues. Trimming removed 5 bases at V and 1 base at J, with 9 bases between. CDR1 and CDR2 from the germline V gene are SEHNR and FQNEAQ (reference sequence). CDR3 region: CASSLLRSYNEQFF. As DNA, the CDR3 is TGTGCCAGCAGCCTCTTACGGTCCTACAATGAGCAGTTCTTC.

This clone was seen just once. V and J are TRBV7-8 and TRBJ1-2; 8 positions agree with TRBD1. V was pared by 5 bases and J by 2 bases, with 7 bases of the junction left unmatched. Looked up from germline, CDR1 is SGHVS and CDR2 is FQNEAQ. CDR3 length: 15 amino acids. CDR3 sequence: CASSPGTGQNYGYTF. CDR3 DNA sequence: TGTGCCAGCAGCCCCGGGACAGGACAGAACTATGGCTACACCTTC.

The chain uses TRBV11-2 and TRBJ2-7; 8 bases map to TRBD1. Germline CDR1 SGHAT, CDR2 FQNNGV. The CDR3 sequence is 14 residues long. Trimming removed 5 bases from V and 5 bases from J; junction bases left unmatched: 8. CDR3 protein: CASSLTGEVNEQYF. The CDR3 DNA reads TGTGCCAGCAGCCTGACAGGGGAAGTCAACGAGCAGTACTTC.

The rearrangement joins TRBV27 to TRBJ1-1; maybe TRBD1 (6 bases). Germline loops: CDR1 MNHEY, CDR2 SMNVEV (reference sequence). V lost 0 bases, J lost 3 bases, and 11 bases lay in between. The CDR3 is 15 residues long. The chain's CDR3 is CASSLSTGDHTEAFF. For the CDR3, the DNA is TGTGCCAGCAGTTTATCGACAGGTGACCACACTGAAGCTTTCTTT.

The V gene is TRBV7-2, the J gene TRBJ2-2; 10 nucleotides align to TRBD2. V was pared by 1 base and J by 6 bases, with 11 bases of the junction left unmatched. The CDR3 runs 18 residues. CDR1 and CDR2 (germline): SGHTA, FQGNSA. CDR3 bases: TGTGCCAGCAGCTTAGTACTCTCTAGCGGGGGTTGGTCCGGGGAGCTGTTTTTT. It codes for CASSLVLSSGGWSGELFF.

The rearrangement uses TRBV27 and TRBJ2-1; D might be TRBD2 (5 bases). The germline V and J ends were trimmed by 3 bases and 5 bases, with 11 bases remaining between them. Germline CDR1 and CDR2: MNHEY and SMNVEV (reference sequence). There are 14 residues in the CDR3. CDR3: CASSFSAADNEQFF. DNA of the CDR3: TGTGCCAGCAGTTTTTCGGCAGCGGACAATGAGCAGTTCTTC.

The gene calls are TRBV2 and TRBJ1-2; 7 nucleotides agree with TRBD1. The germline V gene has CDR1 SNHLY and CDR2 FYNNEI. The CDR3 has 15 residues. V lost 6 bases and J lost 0; bases outside the gene matches: 7. In nucleotides, the CDR3 is TGTGCCAGCAGGGACCGGGACAGCTCTAACTATGGCTACACCTTC. Its translation: CASRDRDSSNYGYTF.

V usage is TRBV19 and J usage is TRBJ2-5, with 8 bases that match TRBD2. J was trimmed by 4 bases and V by 1 base; bases with no gene match: 8. The V gene's germline CDR1 is LNHDA and CDR2 SQIVND (reference sequence). This CDR3 has 16 amino acids. CDR3 in DNA: TGTGCCAGTAGTATAGGGACTAGCAAACGAGGAGAGACCCAGTACTTC. Its protein product is CASSIGTSKRGETQYF.

The V gene is TRBV14, the J gene TRBJ2-7; no clear D gene. This CDR3 region has 12 residues. V dropped 0 bases and J dropped 2 bases, with 2 bases sitting between them. Germline-derived CDR1 and CDR2 are SGHDN and FVKESK. The chain's CDR3 is CASSQDTYEQYF. CDR3 bases: TGTGCCAGCAGCCAAGATACCTACGAGCAGTACTTC.

A few counts support this clone. The chain joins TRBV4-2 to TRBJ2-3; 10 nucleotides align to TRBD2. Germline CDR1 LGHNA, CDR2 YNFKEQ. J was trimmed by 4 bases and V by 1 base; bases with no gene match: 8. CDR3 size: 17 residues. Here the CDR3 reads CASSQGGDLAGADTQYF. CDR3 bases: TGTGCCAGCAGCCAAGGAGGCGATCTAGCGGGGGCAGATACGCAGTATTTT.

The chain has TRBV13 and TRBJ2-7; D is ambiguous. CDR3 length: 14 residues. Germline V gene sequence: CDR1 PRHDT, CDR2 FYEKMQ (reference sequence). Trimming took 0 bases from V and 3 from J, leaving 9 bases between them. The CDR3 protein is CASSLGSVRYEQYF. CDR3 DNA sequence: TGTGCCAGCAGCTTAGGGAGTGTCCGCTACGAGCAGTACTTC.

The sample holds one count of this clone. The rearrangement links TRBV5-1 to TRBJ1-1; D is perhaps TRBD1 (5 bases). This CDR3 contains 13 residues. Germline-derived CDR1 and CDR2 are SGHRS and YFSETQ. The V end lost 2 bases, the J end lost 4 bases, and 9 bases lay between the germline ends. CDR3 in DNA: TGCGCCAGCAGCTTTCGGGGGGGCACTGAAGCTTTCTTT. Protein sequence: CASSFRGGTEAFF.

This clone was seen once. This rearrangement joins TRBV27 to TRBJ2-3; TRBD2 matches at 8 bases. The CDR3 contains 18 residues. Unmatched junction bases numbered 9, after V lost 1 base and J lost 0 bases. Germline V lookup: CDR1 MNHEY, CDR2 SMNVEV (reference sequence). In DNA, the CDR3 is TGTGCCAGCAGTTTATTGGTCCCCGCGGGGGGAAGCACAGATACGCAGTATTTT. It translates to CASSLLVPAGGSTDTQYF.

The genes are TRBV6-4 and TRBJ1-5; tentative D call: TRBD1 (6 bases). V lost 3 bases and J lost 4, with 13 bases in between. CDR3 length: 15 residues. The germline CDR1 and CDR2 sequences are MRHNA and SNTAGT. CDR3 region: CASSEGGGANQPQHF. The CDR3 coding sequence is TGTGCCAGCAGTGAGGGTGGGGGGGCGAATCAGCCCCAGCATTTT.

The chain recombines TRBV5-6 with TRBJ2-3; 10 bases map to TRBD2. Germline CDR1 is SGHDT and CDR2 is YYEEEE. The trim removed 3 bases at V and 2 bases at J, leaving 9 bases unmatched. CDR3 length: 17 amino acids. The CDR3 spells CASSWPNSGGNTDTQYF. The CDR3 DNA sequence: TGTGCCAGCAGCTGGCCCAATAGCGGGGGGAACACAGATACGCAGTATTTT.

Here the CDR3 reads CASSLRQLPLSTEAFF. Written as DNA, the CDR3 is TGCGCCAGCAGCCTAAGACAGCTCCCCTTGAGTACTGAAGCTTTCTTT. V and J are TRBV5-1 and TRBJ1-1; D is possibly TRBD1 (5 bases). The CDR3 totals 16 residues. With 4 bases removed from V and 5 bases from J, the gap between germline ends came to 21 bases. Per the germline V gene, CDR1 is SGHRS and CDR2 is YFSETQ.

This sequence joins TRBV7-9 and TRBJ2-1; 9 bases agree with TRBD1. The germline V gene encodes CDR1 SEHNR and CDR2 FQNEAQ (reference sequence). The V gene end was trimmed by 1 base and the J gene end by 8 bases; junction bases not matched to a gene: 3. The CDR3 extends over 14 amino acids. CDR3 protein: CASSLEGQGHEQFF. The CDR3, as DNA: TGTGCCAGCAGCTTAGAGGGACAGGGCCATGAGCAGTTCTTC.